What follows are 14 T cell receptor beta chains derived from one specimen sequenced in a study of radiotherapy plus CTLA-4 blockade in lung cancer. Measured with immunoSEQ multiplex PCR; TCRdb has only the in-frame clones, and not every one. The sample lists more than 95,000 clones, approximately 75% occurring once. The input for sequencing was peripheral blood, taken from a patient treated with radiotherapy plus ipilimumab. The origin of the receptors is a human donor with non-small cell lung cancer who had a partial response to radiotherapy plus ipilimumab. Some clones in this sample may be carry-over from other donors' samples.

This chain uses TRBV18 with TRBJ2-5, with TRBD2 matching 7 bases. The CDR3 sequence is 15 residues long. V shed 3 bases and J 2 bases; nucleotides not matched to a gene: 6. CDR1 and CDR2 from the germline V gene are KGHSH and LQKENI. The CDR3 loop is CASSPPGLFQETQYF. CDR3 bases: TGTGCCAGCTCACCCCCGGGACTATTTCAAGAGACCCAGTACTTC.

The count of this clone is one. The gene calls are TRBV18 and TRBJ2-5; TRBD2 is a possible D gene (5 bases). CDR1 and CDR2 from the germline V gene are KGHSH and LQKENI. The CDR3 is 14 amino acids. V lost 0 bases, J lost 5 bases, and 10 bases lay in between. The CDR3: CASSPPAGGETQYF. Here the CDR3 DNA reads TGTGCCAGCTCACCACCGGCGGGCGGGGAGACCCAGTACTTC.

The rearrangement joins TRBV28 to TRBJ2-4; 9 bases line up with TRBD2. The CDR3 length is 13 residues. Germline V gene data show CDR1 as MDHEN and CDR2 as SYDVKM. The ends lost 8 bases at V and 3 bases at J; junction bases unmatched: 2. The CDR3 DNA reads TGTGCCAGCTGGCGGGGGGGCAAAAACATTCAGTACTTC. Translated, it gives CASWRGGKNIQYF.

The chain joins TRBV2 to TRBJ1-5, with D possibly matching TRBD1 (5 bases). This CDR3 has 15 residues. Germline lookup yields CDR1 SNHLY and CDR2 FYNNEI. V lost 4 bases and J lost 3, with 13 bases in between. The CDR3 spells CASSVGRANNQPQHF. CDR3 nucleotides: TGTGCCAGCAGTGTGGGCAGGGCTAACAATCAGCCCCAGCATTTT.

This sequence joins TRBV19 and TRBJ2-1; 11 bases line up with TRBD2. Germline assignment: CDR1 LNHDA and CDR2 SQIVND (reference sequence). There are 14 residues in the CDR3. After removal of 6 bases from V and 7 bases from J, the junction contained 5 bases not matched to a gene. For the CDR3, the DNA is TGTGCCAGTAGCACTAGCGGGAGACGAAATGAGCAGTTCTTC. It specifies CASSTSGRRNEQFF.

J is TRBJ2-4 and V is TRBV28; D is unresolved. CDR1 is MDHEN and CDR2 is SYDVKM in the germline V gene. V lost 6 bases and J 0 bases, leaving 9 bases between the germline ends. The CDR3 runs to 14 residues. The CDR3, as DNA: TGTGCCAGCAGCCAACAAATAGCCAAAAACATTCAGTACTTC. This sequence encodes CASSQQIAKNIQYF.

The chain recombines TRBV10-3 with TRBJ1-4, with D unresolved. The CDR3 is 13 amino acids. Germline V CDR1 and CDR2: ENHRY, SYGVKD. V gave up 4 bases and J gave up 3 bases, with 6 bases separating them. For the CDR3, the DNA is TGTGCCATCAGTGGGAGATCTAATGAAAAACTGTTTTTT. Amino acid sequence: CAISGRSNEKLFF.

The chain combines TRBV5-6 with TRBJ2-1; 9 bases map to TRBD1. Germline V gene lookup returns CDR1 SGHDT and CDR2 YYEEEE. This CDR3 is 16 amino acids long. With V trimmed by 5 bases and J by 3 bases, 9 bases remained unmatched. CDR3 region: CASRRRTGDNYNEQFF. The CDR3 nucleotides are TGTGCCAGCAGGAGACGGACAGGGGATAACTACAATGAGCAGTTCTTC.

The chain recombines TRBV29-1 with TRBJ1-2; 8 bases line up with TRBD1. Germline V CDR1 and CDR2: SQVTM, ANQGSEA. The V gene end was trimmed by 4 bases and the J gene end by 1 base; junction bases not matched to a gene: 5. There are 14 residues in the CDR3. In DNA, the CDR3 is TGCAGCGTTGCAGGGGGCGCAGATAACTATGGCTACACCTTC. This codes for CSVAGGADNYGYTF.

The rearrangement uses TRBV5-6 and TRBJ1-4, with D possibly matching TRBD1 (6 bases). The CDR3 contains 14 residues. V was pared by 4 bases and J by 5 bases, with 12 bases between. From germline, CDR1 is SGHDT and CDR2 YYEEEE. The CDR3 region is CASSPWTVNEKLFF. CDR3 DNA: TGTGCCAGCAGCCCGTGGACAGTCAATGAAAAACTGTTTTTT. The full variable domain, rest sourced from reference TRBV5-6 and TRBJ1-4, is DAGVTQSPTHLIKTRGQQVTLRCSPKSGHDTVSWYQQALGQGPQFIFQYYEEEERQRGNFPDRFSGHQFPNYSSELNVNALLLGDSALYLCASSPWTVNEKLFFGSGTQLSVL.

The rearrangement links TRBV2 to TRBJ2-7; D unclear. The CDR3 is 14 amino acids. Germline V gene data show CDR1 as SNHLY and CDR2 as FYNNEI. The ends were cut back, 8 bases at V and 3 bases at J, with 17 bases in the middle. The CDR3 sequence is CASARPPRFYEQYF. DNA of the CDR3: TGTGCCAGCGCGCGGCCTCCCAGATTCTACGAGCAGTACTTC.

The chain has TRBV7-8 and TRBJ2-5; 8 nucleotides match TRBD2. This CDR3 contains 12 residues. The J segment lost 5 bases and the V segment lost 5 bases, leaving 1 base of the junction unmatched. Per germline, CDR1 SGHVS and CDR2 FQNEAQ. CDR3 amino acids: CASSTGGETQYF. The CDR3 DNA follows: TGTGCCAGCAGCACGGGGGGGGAGACCCAGTACTTC.

The chain is built from TRBV10-1 and TRBJ2-3, with 7 nucleotides matching TRBD2. Trimming at V came to 2 bases and at J to 4 bases, leaving 6 bases not matched to a gene. Germline V gene sequence: CDR1 WNHNN, CDR2 SYGVQD (reference sequence). The CDR3 length is 15 residues. The CDR3 region is CASSEMGGISDTQYF. The CDR3 DNA follows: TGCGCCAGCAGTGAGATGGGGGGGATTTCAGATACGCAGTATTTT.

V is TRBV10-2 and J is TRBJ1-2; D is possibly TRBD1 (6 bases). Germline CDR1 reads WSHSY; CDR2 reads SAAADI. The CDR3 consists of 14 residues. Trimming left V 2 bases short and J 1 base short, with 8 bases between. For the CDR3, the DNA is TGCGCCAGCAGTGAGCGACAGGATAACTATGGCTACACCTTC. This gives the protein CASSERQDNYGYTF.